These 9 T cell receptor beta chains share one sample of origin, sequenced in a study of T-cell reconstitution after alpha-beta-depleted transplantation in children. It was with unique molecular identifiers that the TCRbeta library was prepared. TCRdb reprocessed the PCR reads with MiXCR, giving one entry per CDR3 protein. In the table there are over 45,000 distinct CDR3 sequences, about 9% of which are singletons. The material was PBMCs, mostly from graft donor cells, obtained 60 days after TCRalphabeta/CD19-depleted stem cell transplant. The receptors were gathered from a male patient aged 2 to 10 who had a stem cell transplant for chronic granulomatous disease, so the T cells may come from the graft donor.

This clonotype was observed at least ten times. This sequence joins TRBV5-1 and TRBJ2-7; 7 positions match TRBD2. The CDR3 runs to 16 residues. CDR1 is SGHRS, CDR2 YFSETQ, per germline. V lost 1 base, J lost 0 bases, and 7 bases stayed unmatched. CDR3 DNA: TGCGCCAGCAGCTTGTACAGCGGGGCTAGCTCCTACGAGCAGTACTTC. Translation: CASSLYSGASSYEQYF. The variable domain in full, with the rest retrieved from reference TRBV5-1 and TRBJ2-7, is KAGVTQTPRYLIKTRGQQVTLSCSPISGHRSVSWYQQTPGQGLQFLFEYFSETQRNKGNFPGRFSGRQFSNSRSEMNVSTLELGDSALYLCASSLYSGASSYEQYFGPGTRLTVT.

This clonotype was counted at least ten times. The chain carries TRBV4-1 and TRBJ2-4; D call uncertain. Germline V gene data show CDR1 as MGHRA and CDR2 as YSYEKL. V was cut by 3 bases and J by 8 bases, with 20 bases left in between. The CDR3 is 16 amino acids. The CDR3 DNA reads TGCGCCAGCAGCCACAATACCGGGCCTCAGATTTACATTCAGTACTTC. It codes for CASSHNTGPQIYIQYF.

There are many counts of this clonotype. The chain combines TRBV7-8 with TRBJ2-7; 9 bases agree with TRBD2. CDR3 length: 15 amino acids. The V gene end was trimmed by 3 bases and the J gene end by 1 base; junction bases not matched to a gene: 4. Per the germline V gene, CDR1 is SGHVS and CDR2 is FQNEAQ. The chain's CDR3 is CASSFGLATSYEQYF. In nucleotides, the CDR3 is TGTGCCAGCAGCTTCGGACTAGCGACATCCTACGAGCAGTACTTC.

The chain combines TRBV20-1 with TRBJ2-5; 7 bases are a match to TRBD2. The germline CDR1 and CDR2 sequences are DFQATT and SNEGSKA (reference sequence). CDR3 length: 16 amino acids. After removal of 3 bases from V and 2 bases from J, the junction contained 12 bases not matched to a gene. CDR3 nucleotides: TGCAGTGCTAGGATTCTAATAGCGGGTATGCAAGAGACCCAGTACTTC. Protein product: CSARILIAGMQETQYF.

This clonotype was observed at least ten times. CDR3 sequence: CSARDLYEADTQYF. CDR3 nucleotide sequence: TGCAGTGCTAGAGATCTGTACGAAGCAGATACGCAGTATTTT. This sequence joins TRBV20-1 and TRBJ2-3, with unresolved D. This CDR3 is built from 14 residues. CDR1 and CDR2 from the germline V gene are DFQATT and SNEGSKA (reference sequence). V lost 0 bases, J lost 4 bases, and 11 bases lay in between.

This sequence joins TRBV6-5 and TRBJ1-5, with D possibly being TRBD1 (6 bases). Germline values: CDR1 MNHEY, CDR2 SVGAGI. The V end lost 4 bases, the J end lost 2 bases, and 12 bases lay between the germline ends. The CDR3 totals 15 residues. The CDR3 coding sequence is TGTGCCAGCAGTTCACAGGGAGGGGGCAATCAGCCCCAGCATTTT. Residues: CASSSQGGGNQPQHF.

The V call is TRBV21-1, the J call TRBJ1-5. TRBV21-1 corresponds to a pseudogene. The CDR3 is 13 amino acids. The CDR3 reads CASSKGTDQPQHF. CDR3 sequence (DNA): TGTGCCAGCAGCAAAGGGACGGATCAGCCCCAGCATTTT.

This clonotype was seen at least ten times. CDR3 nucleotides: TGTGCCAGCAGCTCCCGGACAGCCGGCGGGGAGCAGTTCTTC. Its protein is CASSSRTAGGEQFF. J is TRBJ2-1 and V is TRBV7-8, with a tentative D call TRBD1 (6 bases). V was clipped by 4 bases and J by 10 bases, with 17 bases between them. This CDR3 is built from 14 residues. CDR1 is SGHVS, CDR2 FQNEAQ, per germline.

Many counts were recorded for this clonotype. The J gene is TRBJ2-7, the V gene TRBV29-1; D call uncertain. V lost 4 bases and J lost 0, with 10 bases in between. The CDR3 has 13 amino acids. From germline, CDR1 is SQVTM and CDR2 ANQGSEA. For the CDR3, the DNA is TGCAGCGTTGGGCGATCCAGCTCCTACGAGCAGTACTTC. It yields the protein CSVGRSSSYEQYF.